The present entry profiles one T cell receptor beta chain with its context. Antigen specificity is unknown. Germline V gives CDR1 KGHSH, CDR2 LQKENI. CDR3 length: 16 residues. V shed 0 bases and J 9 bases; nucleotides not matched to a gene: 10. These data are taken from a study of CD8 T cells in ankylosing spondylitis. Overall study results and limits: Disease-linked clones proved CD8+ and comparatively uncommon in peripheral blood. Before this, some motif variants had been reported in reactive arthritis synovial fluid and blood. Seemingly distinctive of ankylosing spondylitis blood was a TCR beta motif formed by eight highly homologous variants. Disease-associated clones were reportedly significantly overrepresented in matched ankylosing spondylitis synovial fluid.

Molecular-barcoded quantitative 5'-RACE produced these TCR beta libraries. TCRdb processed the 5' RACE reads anew with MiXCR; each CDR3 protein has one entry. The repertoire holds about 220,000 distinct CDR3 sequences, about a sixth seen once, with about 42% in the top ten. This rearrangement joins TRBV18 to TRBJ2-1, with 8 bases that match TRBD2. The TCR sequence derives from a male donor with ankylosing spondylitis. Sequencing was carried out using blood, either unsorted or a sorted T cell fraction (not recorded which). The CDR3 DNA is TGTGCCAGCTCACCACCGGGGCCCGCGGGAGGAGTTGAGCAGTTCTTC. Its translation: CASSPPGPAGGVEQFF.